The subject of this entry is one T cell receptor beta chain. Its antigen is unknown. Repertoires were generated with immunoSEQ multiplex PCR, while TCRdb's copy carries only in-frame clones and drops some. Among tens of thousands of clones listed, 84% were seen once. CDR3 length: 13 residues. V dropped 2 bases and J dropped 0 bases, with 4 bases sitting between them. Germline V gene data show CDR1 as SGHVS and CDR2 as FNYEAQ. The data were obtained in a study of OX40 agonist ivuxolimab in advanced cancers. As for the study in general: Partial responses were seen in three patients, one with hepatocellular carcinoma and two with cutaneous melanoma.

Study-level points and caveats: Both CD4+ and CD8+ T cell populations in blood had undergone clonal expansion by week 6 at 0.1 to 3.0 mg/kg.

The specimen comprised CD4+ or CD8+ T cells sorted from blood, sampled in a trial of the OX40 agonist ivuxolimab. The chain couples TRBV7-6 to TRBJ1-1; D uncertain. The source of this sequence is an adult with an advanced solid tumor such as melanoma, head and neck, liver or kidney cancer. CDR3 loop: CASSLFMNTEAFF. As DNA, the CDR3 is TGTGCCAGCAGCTTATTCATGAACACTGAAGCTTTCTTT.